This T cell receptor (beta chain) was obtained from a study of T cell changes during pregnancy in multiple sclerosis. This CDR3 contains 12 residues. Generated by immunoSEQ multiplex PCR, the TCRdb table keeps only in-frame clones and is missing some. This table holds 65,000 to 90,000 clones, over 80% found once. The genes are TRBV21-1 and TRBJ1-3; the DNA was not compared with TRBD1, the D call given in the table. TRBV21-1 is tagged as a pseudogene. The clonotype originates from a female donor in good health, serving as a control in a pregnancy study. Some clones in this sample may be carry-over from other donors' samples. The sequences come from PBMCs, collected in the first trimester of pregnancy. The CDR3, as DNA: TGTGCCCCAGGGACAGGGCAAAACACCATATATTTT. Translating it yields CAPGTGQNTIYF.